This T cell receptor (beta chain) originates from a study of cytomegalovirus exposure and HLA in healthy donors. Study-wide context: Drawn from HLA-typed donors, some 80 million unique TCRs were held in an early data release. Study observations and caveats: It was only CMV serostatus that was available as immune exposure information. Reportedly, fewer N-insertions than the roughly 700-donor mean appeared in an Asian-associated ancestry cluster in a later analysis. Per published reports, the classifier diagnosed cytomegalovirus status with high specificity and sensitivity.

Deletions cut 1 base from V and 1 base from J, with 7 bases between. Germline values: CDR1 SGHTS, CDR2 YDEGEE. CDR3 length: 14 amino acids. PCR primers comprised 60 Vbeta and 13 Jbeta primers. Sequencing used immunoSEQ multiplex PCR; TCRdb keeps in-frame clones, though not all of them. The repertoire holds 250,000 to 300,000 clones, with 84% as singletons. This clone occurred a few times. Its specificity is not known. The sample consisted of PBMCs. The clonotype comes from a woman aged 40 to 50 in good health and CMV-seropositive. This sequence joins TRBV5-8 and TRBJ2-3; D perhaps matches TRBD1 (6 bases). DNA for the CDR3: TGTGCCAGCAGCTTGAGGACAGGCACAGATACGCAGTATTTT. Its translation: CASSLRTGTDTQYF.